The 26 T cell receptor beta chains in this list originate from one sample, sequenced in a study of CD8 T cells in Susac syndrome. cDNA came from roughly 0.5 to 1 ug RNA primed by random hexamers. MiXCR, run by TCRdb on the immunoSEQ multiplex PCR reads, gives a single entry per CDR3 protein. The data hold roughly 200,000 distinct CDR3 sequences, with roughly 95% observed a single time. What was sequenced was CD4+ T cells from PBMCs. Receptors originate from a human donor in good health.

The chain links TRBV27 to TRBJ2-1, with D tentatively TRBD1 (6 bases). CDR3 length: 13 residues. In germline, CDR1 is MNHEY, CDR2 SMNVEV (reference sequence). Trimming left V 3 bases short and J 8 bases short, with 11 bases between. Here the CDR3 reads CASSLVTGHEQFF. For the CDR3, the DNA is TGTGCCAGCAGTTTGGTTACAGGGCATGAGCAGTTCTTC.

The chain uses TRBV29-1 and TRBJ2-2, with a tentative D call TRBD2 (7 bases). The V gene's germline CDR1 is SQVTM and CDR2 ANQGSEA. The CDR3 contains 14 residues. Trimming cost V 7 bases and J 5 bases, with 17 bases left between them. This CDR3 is CSASPGGRTGELFF. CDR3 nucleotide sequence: TGCAGCGCGTCCCCCGGGGGGCGGACCGGGGAGCTGTTTTTT.

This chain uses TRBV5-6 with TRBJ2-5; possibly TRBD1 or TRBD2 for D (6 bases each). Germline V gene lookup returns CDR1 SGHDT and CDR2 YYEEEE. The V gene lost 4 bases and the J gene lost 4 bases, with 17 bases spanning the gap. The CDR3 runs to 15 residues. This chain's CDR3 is CASSPDLGGGETQYF. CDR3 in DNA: TGTGCCAGCAGCCCGGACCTTGGAGGGGGAGAGACCCAGTACTTC.

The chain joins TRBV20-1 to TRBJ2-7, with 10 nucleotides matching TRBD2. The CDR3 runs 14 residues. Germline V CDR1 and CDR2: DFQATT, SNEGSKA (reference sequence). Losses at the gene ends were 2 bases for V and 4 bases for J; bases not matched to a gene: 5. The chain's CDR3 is CSARIASGGYEQYF. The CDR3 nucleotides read TGCAGTGCTAGAATAGCTAGCGGGGGTTACGAGCAGTACTTC.

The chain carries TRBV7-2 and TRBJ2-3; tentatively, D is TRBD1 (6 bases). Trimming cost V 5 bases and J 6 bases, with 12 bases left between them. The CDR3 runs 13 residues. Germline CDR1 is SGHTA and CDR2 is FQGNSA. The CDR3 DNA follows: TGTGCCAGCAGCACCACAGGGCCCGATACGCAGTATTTT. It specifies CASSTTGPDTQYF.

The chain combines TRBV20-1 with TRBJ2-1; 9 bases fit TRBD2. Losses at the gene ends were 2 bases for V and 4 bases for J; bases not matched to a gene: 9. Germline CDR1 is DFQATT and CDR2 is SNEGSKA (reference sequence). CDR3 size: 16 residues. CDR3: CSARKAGLALYNEQFF. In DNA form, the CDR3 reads TGCAGTGCTAGAAAGGCGGGACTAGCCCTATACAATGAGCAGTTCTTC.

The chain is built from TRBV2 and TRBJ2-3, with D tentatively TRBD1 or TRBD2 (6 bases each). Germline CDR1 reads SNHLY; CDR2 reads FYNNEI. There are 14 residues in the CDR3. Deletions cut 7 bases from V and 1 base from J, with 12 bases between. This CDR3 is CASTWGAGTDTQYF. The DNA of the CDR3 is TGTGCCAGCACCTGGGGGGCGGGCACAGATACGCAGTATTTT.

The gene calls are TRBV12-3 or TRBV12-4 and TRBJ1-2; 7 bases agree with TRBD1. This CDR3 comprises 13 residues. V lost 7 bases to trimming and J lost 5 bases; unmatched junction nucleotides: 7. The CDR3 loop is CASKRDSLYGYTF. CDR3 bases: TGTGCCAGCAAAAGGGACAGTTTATATGGCTACACCTTC.

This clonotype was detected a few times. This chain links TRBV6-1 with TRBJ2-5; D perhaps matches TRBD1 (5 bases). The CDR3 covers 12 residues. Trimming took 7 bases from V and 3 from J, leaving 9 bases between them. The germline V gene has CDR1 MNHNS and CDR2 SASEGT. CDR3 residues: CASTGIEETQYF. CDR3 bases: TGTGCCAGCACAGGGATCGAAGAGACCCAGTACTTC.

CDR3 sequence (DNA): TGTGCCAGCTCACCATCGGGCAGGGTGAACATTCAGTACTTC. Protein product: CASSPSGRVNIQYF. This rearrangement joins TRBV18 to TRBJ2-4; TRBD1 might be the D (5 bases). The germline V gene encodes CDR1 KGHSH and CDR2 LQKENI. The CDR3 spans 14 residues. The V and J ends lost 2 bases and 7 bases respectively, with 12 bases between them.

The DNA for the CDR3 is TGTGCCAGCAGCTTCCGGGACAGACAAGAGACCCAGTACTTC. Translated, it gives CASSFRDRQETQYF. This chain joins TRBV3-1 and TRBJ2-5, with 7 bases that match TRBD1. V was clipped by 5 bases and J by 2 bases; unmatched bases: 5. CDR1 is LGHDT, CDR2 YNNKEL, per germline (reference sequence). There are 14 residues in the CDR3.

CDR3 residues: CSARAGTGRTEAFF. CDR3 nucleotides: TGCAGTGCTAGAGCCGGGACAGGGCGAACTGAAGCTTTCTTT. The V call is TRBV20-1, the J call TRBJ1-1; TRBD1 aligns across 9 bases. V shed 1 base, J shed 5 bases, and the junction held 5 bases outside the gene matches. From germline, CDR1 is DFQATT and CDR2 SNEGSKA (reference sequence). The CDR3 runs 14 residues.

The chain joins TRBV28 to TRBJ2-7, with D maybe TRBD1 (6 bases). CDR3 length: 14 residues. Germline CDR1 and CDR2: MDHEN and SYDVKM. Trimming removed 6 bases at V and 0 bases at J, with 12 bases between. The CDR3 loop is CASSPRTASYEQYV. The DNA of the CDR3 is TGTGCCAGCAGCCCCCGGACAGCCTCCTACGAGCAGTACGTC.

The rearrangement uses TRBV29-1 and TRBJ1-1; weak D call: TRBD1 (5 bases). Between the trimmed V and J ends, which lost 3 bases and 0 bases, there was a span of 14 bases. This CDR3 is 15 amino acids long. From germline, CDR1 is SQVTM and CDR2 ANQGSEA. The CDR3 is CSVEAAGFMNTEAFF. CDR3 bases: TGCAGCGTTGAGGCGGCAGGGTTCATGAACACTGAAGCTTTCTTT.

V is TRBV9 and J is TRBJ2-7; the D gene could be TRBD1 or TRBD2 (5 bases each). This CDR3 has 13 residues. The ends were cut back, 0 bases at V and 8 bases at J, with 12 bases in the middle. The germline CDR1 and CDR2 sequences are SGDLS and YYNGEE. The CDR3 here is CASSVEGTGKQYF. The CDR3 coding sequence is TGTGCCAGCAGCGTAGAAGGGACCGGCAAGCAGTACTTC. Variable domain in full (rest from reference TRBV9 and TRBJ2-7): DSGVTQTPKHLITATGQRVTLRCSPRSGDLSVYWYQQSLDQGLQFLIQYYNGEERAKGNILERFSAQQFPDLHSELNLSSLELGDSALYFCASSVEGTGKQYFGPGTRLTVT.

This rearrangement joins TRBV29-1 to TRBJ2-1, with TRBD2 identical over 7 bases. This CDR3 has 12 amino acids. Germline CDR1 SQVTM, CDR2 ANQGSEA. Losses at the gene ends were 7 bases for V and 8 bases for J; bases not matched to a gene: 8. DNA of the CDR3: TGCAGCGGGAGCGGGGCGGCGTATGAGCAGTTCTTC. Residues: CSGSGAAYEQFF.

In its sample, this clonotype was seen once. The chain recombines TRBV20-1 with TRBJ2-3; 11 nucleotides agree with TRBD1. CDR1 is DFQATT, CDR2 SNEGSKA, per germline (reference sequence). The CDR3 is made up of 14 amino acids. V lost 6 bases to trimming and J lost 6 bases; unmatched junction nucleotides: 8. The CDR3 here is CSAEAGTGGDTQYF. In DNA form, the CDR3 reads TGCAGTGCCGAGGCCGGGACAGGGGGGGATACGCAGTATTTT.

CDR3 in amino acids: CASRWTGVNLDSPLHF. In DNA, the CDR3 is TGTGCCAGCAGGTGGACAGGGGTAAACTTGGATTCACCCCTCCACTTT. The chain carries TRBV27 and TRBJ1-6, with 9 bases that match TRBD1. The germline CDR1 and CDR2 sequences are MNHEY and SMNVEV (reference sequence). Trimming at V came to 6 bases and at J to 8 bases, leaving 11 bases not matched to a gene. CDR3 length equals 16 residues.

The CDR3 DNA is TGCAGCGTTGAAAGGGTAATAGGGGCGGCAACTAATGAAAAACTGTTTTTT. It is translated as CSVERVIGAATNEKLFF. The chain links TRBV29-1 to TRBJ1-4; a possible D gene is TRBD1 (5 bases). The V end lost 2 bases, the J end lost 0 bases, and 16 bases lay between the germline ends. Germline lookup yields CDR1 SQVTM and CDR2 ANQGSEA. This CDR3 has 17 residues.

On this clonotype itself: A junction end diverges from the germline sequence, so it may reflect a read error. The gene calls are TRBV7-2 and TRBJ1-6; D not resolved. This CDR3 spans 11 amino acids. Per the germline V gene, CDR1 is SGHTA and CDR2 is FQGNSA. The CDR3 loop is CASTRNSPFHF. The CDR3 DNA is TGTGCCAGCACCCGAAATTCACCCTTCCACTTT. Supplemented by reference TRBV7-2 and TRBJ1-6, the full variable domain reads GAGVSQSPSNKVTEKGKDVELRCDPISGHTALYWYRQSLGQGLEFLIYFQGNSAPDKSGLPSDRFSAERTGGSVSTLTIQRTQQEDSAVYLCASTRNSPFHFGNGTRLTVT.

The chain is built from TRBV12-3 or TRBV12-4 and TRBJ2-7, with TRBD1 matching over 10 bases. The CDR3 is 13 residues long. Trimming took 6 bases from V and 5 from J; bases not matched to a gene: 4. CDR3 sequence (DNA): TGTGCCAGCAGGCCTGGGACAGGGGACGAGCAGTACTTC. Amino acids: CASRPGTGDEQYF.

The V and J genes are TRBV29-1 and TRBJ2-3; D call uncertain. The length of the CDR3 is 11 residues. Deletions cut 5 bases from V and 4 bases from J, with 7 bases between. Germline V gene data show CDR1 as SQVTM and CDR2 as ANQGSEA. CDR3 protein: CSVHISDTQYF. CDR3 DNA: TGCAGCGTTCACATTTCAGATACGCAGTATTTT.

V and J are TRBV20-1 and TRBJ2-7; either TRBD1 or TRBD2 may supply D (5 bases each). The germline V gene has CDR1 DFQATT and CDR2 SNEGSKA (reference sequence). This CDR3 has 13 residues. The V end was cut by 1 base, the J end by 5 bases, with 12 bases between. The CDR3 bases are TGCAGTGCTAGAGCAGGGACGGTGGACGAGCAGTACTTC. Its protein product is CSARAGTVDEQYF.

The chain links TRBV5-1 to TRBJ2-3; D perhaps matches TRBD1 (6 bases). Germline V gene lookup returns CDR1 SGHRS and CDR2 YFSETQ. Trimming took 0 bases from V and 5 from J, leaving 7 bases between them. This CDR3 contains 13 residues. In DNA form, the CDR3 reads TGCGCCAGCAGCTTGGACAGGGAAGATACGCAGTATTTT. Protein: CASSLDREDTQYF.

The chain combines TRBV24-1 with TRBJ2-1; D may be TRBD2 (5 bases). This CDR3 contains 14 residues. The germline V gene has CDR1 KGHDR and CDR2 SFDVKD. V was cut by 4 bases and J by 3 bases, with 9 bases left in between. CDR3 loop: CATSDPTSYNEQFF. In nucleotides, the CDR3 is TGTGCCACCAGTGACCCCACTAGCTACAATGAGCAGTTCTTC.

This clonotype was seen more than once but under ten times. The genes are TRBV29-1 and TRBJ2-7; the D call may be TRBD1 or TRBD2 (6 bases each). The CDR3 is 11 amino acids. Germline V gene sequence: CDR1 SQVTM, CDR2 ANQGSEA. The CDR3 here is CTPKGGSEQYV. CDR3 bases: TGCACCCCGAAGGGGGGAAGCGAGCAGTACGTC.